This T cell receptor (beta chain) is from a study of T cell repertoires in cytomegalovirus infection. The wider study: It can be stated that public TCR beta signatures indicated CMV infection as well as a matching HLA type.

Regarding the study as a whole: Clonotype analysis showed dominance of the ex vivo response by HLA-C-restricted CMV-specific TCR beta clonotypes. Summed public TCR beta family frequency identified CMV carriers bearing the relevant HLA.

This clonotype was found many times. Its antigen is as yet unknown. TCRdb used MiXCR to reprocess the reads, holding one entry per CDR3 protein. The table lists hundreds of thousands of distinct CDR3 sequences, about 9.1% of them singletons. Sample: PBMCs. The clonotype was recovered from a human donor in good health (CMV status not recorded). Some clones in this sample may be carry-over from other donors' samples.

The CDR3 protein is CASSLGRVNTQYF. For the CDR3, the DNA is TGTGCCAGCAGCTTAGGTCGGGTGAATACGCAGTATTTT. V is TRBV7-2 and J is TRBJ2-3; no firm D call. The CDR3 covers 13 residues. With 1 base removed from V and 7 bases from J, the gap between germline ends came to 9 bases. CDR1 SGHTA and CDR2 FQGNSA come from the germline V gene. The entire variable domain, with the rest obtained from reference TRBV7-2 and TRBJ2-3, is as follows: GAGVSQSPSNKVTEKGKDVELRCDPISGHTALYWYRQSLGQGLEFLIYFQGNSAPDKSGLPSDRFSAERTGGSVSTLTIQRTQQEDSAVYLCASSLGRVNTQYFGPGTRLTVL.